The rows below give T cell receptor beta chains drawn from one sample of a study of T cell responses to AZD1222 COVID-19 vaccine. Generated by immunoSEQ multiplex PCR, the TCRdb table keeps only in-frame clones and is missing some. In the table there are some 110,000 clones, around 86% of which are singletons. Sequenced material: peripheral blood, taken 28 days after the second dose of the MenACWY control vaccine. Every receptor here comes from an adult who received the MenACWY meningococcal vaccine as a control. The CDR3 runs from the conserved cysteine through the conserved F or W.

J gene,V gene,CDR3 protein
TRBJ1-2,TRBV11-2,CASSPPGTGFGYTF
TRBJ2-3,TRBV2,CASKWTSNPTDTQYF
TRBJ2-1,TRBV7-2,CASSSGPGGYNEQFF
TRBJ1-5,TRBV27,CASSLVVGQPQHF
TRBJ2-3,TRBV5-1,CASSSTSGGDTQYF
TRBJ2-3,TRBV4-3,CASSQAPRGGGFADTQYF
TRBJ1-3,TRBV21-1,CASSKRGTGSGNTIYF
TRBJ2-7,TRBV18,CASSLTGIEQYF
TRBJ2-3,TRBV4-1,CASSQGRVPPTDTQYF
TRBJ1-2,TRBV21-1,CAGRHQLGLQKGWGYTF
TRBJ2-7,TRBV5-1,CASSLTSYEQYF
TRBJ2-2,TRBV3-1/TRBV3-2,CASWRGGAGELFF
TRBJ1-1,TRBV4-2,CASSQNYLVKTEAFF
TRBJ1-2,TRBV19,CASSNIYRSYGYTF
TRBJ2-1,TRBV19,CASSITSTYNEQFF
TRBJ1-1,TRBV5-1,CASSLAVRSTEAFF
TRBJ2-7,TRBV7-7,CASSSGLAGVREQYF
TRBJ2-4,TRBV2,CASSENGLEGNIQYF
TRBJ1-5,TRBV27,CASKADYSNQPQHF
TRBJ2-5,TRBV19,CASSGGVGETQYF
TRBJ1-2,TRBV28,CASSSLSGGSYGYTF
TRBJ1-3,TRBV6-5,CASKAVSGNTIYF
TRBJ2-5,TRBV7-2,CASSRTSKTQYF
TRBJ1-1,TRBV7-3,CASSPGSENTEAFF
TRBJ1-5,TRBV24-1,CATSAGDQPQHF
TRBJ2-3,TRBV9,CASSVAGRAPTDTQYF
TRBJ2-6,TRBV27,CASSPRQGKSGANVLTF
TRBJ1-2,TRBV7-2,CASSPYLNPRGYTF
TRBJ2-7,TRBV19,CASKSQGVAYEQYF